This T cell receptor (beta chain) comes out of a study of T-cell reconstitution after alpha-beta-depleted transplantation in children. Points from the study as a whole: The main origin of T-cell counts and diversity one year after transplant was newly produced T cells. At around two months after transplant, the alpha-beta T cells were reportedly derived from several hundred expanded clones that came from non-depleted graft cells. After transplant, high TCRbeta diversity at day 60 in some patients arose from surviving recipient T cells and thymic progenitors.

As it was prepared, the TCRbeta library received unique molecular identifiers. In TCRdb, the PCR reads were re-called with MiXCR into one record per CDR3 protein. The sample contains 250,000 to 400,000 distinct CDR3 sequences, approximately 23% of which appear only once. This clonotype came up a few times. Its antigen remains unknown. The sequenced sample was PBMCs, mostly from graft donor cells, obtained 180 days after TCRalphabeta/CD19-depleted stem cell transplant. The receptor was derived from a male patient aged 10 to 17 who had a stem cell transplant for acute lymphoblastic leukemia, so the T cells may come from the graft donor.

DNA of the CDR3: TGCGCCAGCAGCAGGGGACTAGCGGACTTTCGAGAGCGGGCCAAAAACATTCAGTACTTC. Encoded protein: CASSRGLADFRERAKNIQYF. V gene TRBV5-1 combines with J gene TRBJ2-4, with 11 bases matching TRBD2. The J segment lost 1 base and the V segment lost 4 bases, leaving 16 bases of the junction unmatched. CDR3 size: 20 residues. Germline CDR1 reads SGHRS; CDR2 reads YFSETQ. Full variable domain (remainder filled in from reference TRBV5-1 and TRBJ2-4): KAGVTQTPRYLIKTRGQQVTLSCSPISGHRSVSWYQQTPGQGLQFLFEYFSETQRNKGNFPGRFSGRQFSNSRSEMNVSTLELGDSALYLCASSRGLADFRERAKNIQYFGAGTRLSVL.